Listed below are T cell receptor beta chains from one sample, sequenced in a study of blood T cell repertoires in COVID-19. Assay used: immunoSEQ multiplex PCR; TCRdb lists only in-frame clones, some missing. The data hold 200,000 or so clones, with 84% observed a single time. The sequencing sample was made of PBMCs or T cells enriched from blood (not recorded which). Source of these receptors: a man in his forties or fifties who had recovered from COVID-19. CDR3s include the opening cysteine and the closing phenylalanine or tryptophan. The order of the fields is J gene, clone size, D gene, V gene, CDR3 length, CDR3 DNA, CDR3 protein. A D gene is named only where the DNA matches it firmly. Where a row states a size, it is once, few, many or the class of an expanded clone; other rows omit it.

j_gene: TRBJ2-7; abundance: few; d_gene: -; v_gene: TRBV7-9; len: 15; CDR3nt: TGTGCCAGCAGCTTATTGGCAGGGGGGTTCTACGAGCAGTACTTC; CDR3aa: CASSLLAGGFYEQYF
j_gene: TRBJ1-2; abundance: -; d_gene: -; v_gene: TRBV7-2; len: 14; CDR3nt: TGTGCCAGCAGCCTCACAGGTACGGGGGAGAGCTACACCTTC; CDR3aa: CASSLTGTGESYTF
j_gene: TRBJ1-4; abundance: -; d_gene: -; v_gene: TRBV18; len: 16; CDR3nt: TGTGCCAGCTCACCAGGGGCAAAGGGGATAAGTGAAAAACTGTTTTTT; CDR3aa: CASSPGAKGISEKLFF
j_gene: TRBJ1-2; abundance: few; d_gene: -; v_gene: TRBV5-4; len: 15; CDR3nt: TGTGCCAGCAGCTTGTTCTCGGAGGGGCCCTATGGCTACACCTTC; CDR3aa: CASSLFSEGPYGYTF
j_gene: TRBJ2-7; abundance: -; d_gene: -; v_gene: TRBV28; len: 16; CDR3nt: TGTGCCAGCAGTCGGACCTGGGGGGGCCCCCCCTACGAGCAGTACTTC; CDR3aa: CASSRTWGGPPYEQYF
j_gene: TRBJ2-3; abundance: few; d_gene: -; v_gene: TRBV5-1; len: 14; CDR3nt: TGCGCCAGCAGCTTCGCACAGGGTGCAGATACGCAGTATTTT; CDR3aa: CASSFAQGADTQYF
j_gene: TRBJ2-5; abundance: -; d_gene: -; v_gene: TRBV7-2; len: 15; CDR3nt: TGTGCCAGCTCATTCTTGGGTCGGGGCCAAGAGACCCAGTACTTC; CDR3aa: CASSFLGRGQETQYF
j_gene: TRBJ2-1; abundance: -; d_gene: -; v_gene: TRBV9; len: 16; CDR3nt: TGTGCCAGCAGCGTAGCTCCCAATAGACTAAACAATGAGCAGTTCTTC; CDR3aa: CASSVAPNRLNNEQFF
j_gene: TRBJ1-2; abundance: -; d_gene: TRBD1; v_gene: TRBV18; len: 16; CDR3nt: TGTGCCAGCTCACCACGGTCGGGACAGACCCTCTATGGCTACACCTTC; CDR3aa: CASSPRSGQTLYGYTF
j_gene: TRBJ1-4; abundance: -; d_gene: -; v_gene: TRBV6-6; len: 15; CDR3nt: TGTGCCAGCAGTTACTTTTTGGCTAAGGAGGAAAAACTGTTTTTT; CDR3aa: CASSYFLAKEEKLFF
j_gene: TRBJ1-1; abundance: -; d_gene: -; v_gene: TRBV6-5; len: 14; CDR3nt: TGTGCCAGCCTGAGCCTCGAATGGAACACTGAAGCTTTCTTT; CDR3aa: CASLSLEWNTEAFF
j_gene: TRBJ1-1; abundance: -; d_gene: -; v_gene: TRBV30; len: 13; CDR3nt: TGTGCCTGGTCGACAGGCATGAACACTGAAGCTTTCTTT; CDR3aa: CAWSTGMNTEAFF
j_gene: TRBJ1-5; abundance: -; d_gene: -; v_gene: TRBV15; len: 17; CDR3nt: TGTGCCACCAGCAGGGGGCGGGAGATCAGTAGCAATCAGCCCCAGCATTTT; CDR3aa: CATSRGREISSNQPQHF
j_gene: TRBJ1-2; abundance: -; d_gene: -; v_gene: TRBV18; len: 13; CDR3nt: TGTGCCAGCTCAAAAGATCAGTCTTATGGCTACACCTTC; CDR3aa: CASSKDQSYGYTF
j_gene: TRBJ1-2; abundance: -; d_gene: TRBD1; v_gene: TRBV18; len: 15; CDR3nt: TGTGCCAGCTCACCACCCACCGACAGGGCGGGTGGCTACACCTTC; CDR3aa: CASSPPTDRAGGYTF
j_gene: TRBJ2-5; abundance: -; d_gene: TRBD2; v_gene: TRBV2; len: 15; CDR3nt: TGTGCCAGCAGTGTTCAGCGGGGGGGACAAGAGACCCAGTACTTC; CDR3aa: CASSVQRGGQETQYF
j_gene: TRBJ1-5; abundance: -; d_gene: -; v_gene: TRBV2; len: 15; CDR3nt: TGTGCCAGCAGTGCTGATTTAAACAGGAGGGTGTCCCAGCATTTT; CDR3aa: CASSADLNRRVSQHF
j_gene: TRBJ2-1; abundance: -; d_gene: -; v_gene: TRBV3-1/TRBV3-2; len: 15; CDR3nt: TGTGCCAGCAGCCAAGAGTTAAGGCGGGGCAATGAGCAGTTCTTC; CDR3aa: CASSQELRRGNEQFF
j_gene: TRBJ1-1; abundance: -; d_gene: TRBD1; v_gene: TRBV18; len: 15; CDR3nt: TGTGCCAGCTCACCTCCGGACAGGGACAACACTGAAGCTTTCTTT; CDR3aa: CASSPPDRDNTEAFF
j_gene: TRBJ1-6; abundance: -; d_gene: TRBD1; v_gene: TRBV6-1; len: 16; CDR3nt: TGTGCCAGCAATGAAGCTACGGGACAGGGGGGTTCACCCCTCCACTTT; CDR3aa: CASNEATGQGGSPLHF
j_gene: TRBJ1-3; abundance: -; d_gene: TRBD1; v_gene: TRBV12-3/TRBV12-4; len: 13; CDR3nt: TGTGCCAGCAGGACGGGACAGACCAACACCATATATTTT; CDR3aa: CASRTGQTNTIYF
j_gene: TRBJ1-1; abundance: -; d_gene: TRBD1; v_gene: TRBV7-3; len: 16; CDR3nt: TGTGCCAGCAGCTTGCGCGGGACAGGGGCTATGGATGAAGCTTTCTTT; CDR3aa: CASSLRGTGAMDEAFF
j_gene: TRBJ1-5; abundance: -; d_gene: TRBD1; v_gene: TRBV6-2/TRBV6-3; len: 16; CDR3nt: TGTGCCAGCAGTTTCCCCCGGGACAGAGGATACCAGCCCCAGCATTTT; CDR3aa: CASSFPRDRGYQPQHF
j_gene: TRBJ1-2; abundance: -; d_gene: -; v_gene: TRBV28; len: 13; CDR3nt: TGTGCCAGCAGTTCCACAGAGAACTATGGCTACACCTTC; CDR3aa: CASSSTENYGYTF
j_gene: TRBJ1-1; abundance: -; d_gene: -; v_gene: TRBV5-1; len: 11; CDR3nt: TGCGCCAGCAGCTTGAGGGGTGAAGCTTTCTTT; CDR3aa: CASSLRGEAFF
j_gene: TRBJ1-1; abundance: -; d_gene: TRBD1; v_gene: TRBV5-5; len: 13; CDR3nt: TGTGCCAGCAGCTTGGGACAGGGGATTGAAGCTTTCTTT; CDR3aa: CASSLGQGIEAFF
j_gene: TRBJ2-5; abundance: -; d_gene: TRBD2; v_gene: TRBV15; len: 15; CDR3nt: TGTGCCACCAGCGGAACTAGCGGGGGGGCAGAGACCCAGTACTTC; CDR3aa: CATSGTSGGAETQYF
j_gene: TRBJ2-2; abundance: -; d_gene: TRBD1; v_gene: TRBV5-6; len: 18; CDR3nt: TGTGCCAGCAGCGTTATGTATTCCGACAGGGTGATCACCGGGGAGCTGTTTTTT; CDR3aa: CASSVMYSDRVITGELFF
j_gene: TRBJ1-1; abundance: -; d_gene: -; v_gene: TRBV7-9; len: 14; CDR3nt: TGTGCCAGCAGCTCACAGGGACGGAACACTGAAGCTTTCTTT; CDR3aa: CASSSQGRNTEAFF
j_gene: TRBJ1-4; abundance: few; d_gene: -; v_gene: TRBV5-8; len: 12; CDR3nt: TGTGCCAGCAGCTCAGGGGATGAAAAACTGTTTTTT; CDR3aa: CASSSGDEKLFF
j_gene: TRBJ2-3; abundance: -; d_gene: TRBD2; v_gene: TRBV4-1; len: 19; CDR3nt: TGCGCCAGCAGCCAAGATTTATCGCTAGCGGGGGGGCAGGCAGATACGCAGTATTTT; CDR3aa: CASSQDLSLAGGQADTQYF
j_gene: TRBJ1-6; abundance: -; d_gene: TRBD1; v_gene: TRBV30; len: 17; CDR3nt: TGTGCCTGGAATCGTGGGACAGGGGGGACCTATAATTCACCCCTCCACTTT; CDR3aa: CAWNRGTGGTYNSPLHF
j_gene: TRBJ1-6; abundance: once; d_gene: -; v_gene: TRBV5-6; len: 15; CDR3nt: TGTGCCAGCAGCTTACCGGGATCTCCTAATTCACCCCTCCACTTT; CDR3aa: CASSLPGSPNSPLHF
j_gene: TRBJ1-2; abundance: -; d_gene: -; v_gene: TRBV6-5; len: 13; CDR3nt: TGTGCCAGCAGTTACCGGTCCAACTATGGCTACACCTTC; CDR3aa: CASSYRSNYGYTF
j_gene: TRBJ2-4; abundance: -; d_gene: -; v_gene: TRBV7-6; len: 14; CDR3nt: TGTGCCAGCAGCTTGGGGCAGGGGATAGACATTCAGTACTTC; CDR3aa: CASSLGQGIDIQYF
j_gene: TRBJ1-5; abundance: few; d_gene: -; v_gene: TRBV6-2/TRBV6-3; len: 16; CDR3nt: TGTGCCAGCAGTTACAAAGGACACAATAGCAATCAGCCCCAGCATTTT; CDR3aa: CASSYKGHNSNQPQHF
j_gene: TRBJ2-3; abundance: -; d_gene: -; v_gene: TRBV21-1; len: 21; CDR3nt: TGTGCCAGCAGCAATACCCGGGACACCAAGAAGACCGCGAAAAGCGCAGATACGCAGTATTTT; CDR3aa: CASSNTRDTKKTAKSADTQYF
j_gene: TRBJ1-2; abundance: -; d_gene: -; v_gene: TRBV5-4; len: 14; CDR3nt: TGTGCCAGCATCCGAGCAGGGGCGAACTATGGCTACACCTTC; CDR3aa: CASIRAGANYGYTF
j_gene: TRBJ1-2; abundance: -; d_gene: -; v_gene: TRBV19; len: 14; CDR3nt: TGTGCCAGTAGGACGCGTCGGGAATCCTATGGCTACACCTTC; CDR3aa: CASRTRRESYGYTF
j_gene: TRBJ1-2; abundance: -; d_gene: -; v_gene: TRBV19; len: 15; CDR3nt: TGTGCCAGTAGTATTTTGGTTGGTACAGCGGATGGCTACACCTTC; CDR3aa: CASSILVGTADGYTF
j_gene: TRBJ1-1; abundance: -; d_gene: TRBD1; v_gene: TRBV19; len: 14; CDR3nt: TGTGCCAGTAGTGCCTACACAGGGGTTACTGAAGCTTTCTTT; CDR3aa: CASSAYTGVTEAFF